The 8 T cell receptor beta chains below come from one sample, sequenced in a study of cytomegalovirus exposure and HLA in healthy donors. PCR employed 60 Vbeta and 13 Jbeta primers. Method: immunoSEQ multiplex PCR; TCRdb's copy keeps in-frame clones and lacks some. The sample has about 170,000 clones; approximately 70% are singletons. Input material: PBMCs. These receptors came from a man between 40 and 49 years old in good health and CMV-seropositive.

The chain employs TRBV7-3 and TRBJ2-1; D possibly corresponds to TRBD1 (5 bases). Germline V CDR1 and CDR2: SGHTA, FQGTGA. This CDR3 contains 13 residues. The ends were cut back, 5 bases at V and 4 bases at J, with 9 bases in the middle. The CDR3 nucleotides read TGTGCCAGCAGCGTGGCAGGGTACAATGAGCAGTTCTTC. It translates to CASSVAGYNEQFF.

This clone was counted between two and nine times. The rearrangement joins TRBV7-2 to TRBJ2-7; 9 bases align to TRBD1. Germline V gives CDR1 SGHTA, CDR2 FQGNSA. The CDR3 covers 15 residues. The J segment lost 2 bases and the V segment lost 4 bases, leaving 6 bases of the junction unmatched. CDR3 amino acids: CASSSAGTGPYEQYF. The DNA for the CDR3 is TGTGCCAGCAGCTCAGCCGGGACAGGGCCCTACGAGCAGTACTTC.

The chain recombines TRBV9 with TRBJ2-1, with D unclear. Trimming cost V 3 bases and J 5 bases, with 15 bases left between them. From germline, CDR1 is SGDLS and CDR2 YYNGEE. The CDR3 covers 15 residues. This CDR3 is CASSGPGGPNNEQFF. Here the CDR3 DNA reads TGTGCCAGCAGCGGCCCCGGCGGTCCTAACAATGAGCAGTTCTTC.

Of note for this clone: The junction departs from germline at one end; a sequencing error may be responsible. The gene calls are TRBV7-9 and TRBJ2-5; TRBD1 might be the D (6 bases). Germline values: CDR1 SEHNR, CDR2 FQNEAQ (reference sequence). The CDR3 runs to 12 residues. The CDR3 loop reads CSSSPTGRVEYF. CDR3 DNA: TGTTCCAGCAGCCCGACAGGTCGGGTGGAGTACTTC.

The chain has TRBV27 and TRBJ2-1, with D possibly matching TRBD1 (6 bases). V was clipped by 5 bases and J by 3 bases, with 14 bases between them. Germline values: CDR1 MNHEY, CDR2 SMNVEV (reference sequence). The CDR3 has 15 amino acids. CDR3 DNA: TGTGCCAGCAGTCCCGGGACATGGGGCTACAATGAGCAGTTCTTC. It encodes CASSPGTWGYNEQFF.

The chain carries TRBV14 and TRBJ2-5; a possible D gene is TRBD1 (7 bases). V lost 5 bases and J lost 4, with 14 bases in between. CDR1 is SGHDN, CDR2 FVKESK, per germline. There are 14 residues in the CDR3. The CDR3: CASSSPGGRETQYF. The CDR3 DNA reads as TGTGCCAGCAGCTCGCCAGGGGGGCGAGAGACCCAGTACTTC.

The chain carries TRBV7-3 and TRBJ2-2; 7 bases are shared with TRBD1. Trimming at V came to 5 bases and at J to 1 base, leaving 10 bases not matched to a gene. The CDR3 is 17 residues long. Germline CDR1 reads SGHTA; CDR2 reads FQGTGA. The CDR3 DNA sequence: TGTGCCAGCAGCCGCTCCCAGGGGGTGGTGAACACCGGGGAGCTGTTTTTT. Translation: CASSRSQGVVNTGELFF.

The rearrangement links TRBV6-1 to TRBJ1-1; weak D call: TRBD1 (5 bases). V was pared by 11 bases and J by 8 bases, with 12 bases between. Per germline, CDR1 MNHNS and CDR2 SASEGT. The CDR3 has 10 amino acids. CDR3 in amino acids: CAGGDLEAFF. In DNA form, the CDR3 reads TGTGCCGGGGGGGACCTAGAAGCTTTCTTT.